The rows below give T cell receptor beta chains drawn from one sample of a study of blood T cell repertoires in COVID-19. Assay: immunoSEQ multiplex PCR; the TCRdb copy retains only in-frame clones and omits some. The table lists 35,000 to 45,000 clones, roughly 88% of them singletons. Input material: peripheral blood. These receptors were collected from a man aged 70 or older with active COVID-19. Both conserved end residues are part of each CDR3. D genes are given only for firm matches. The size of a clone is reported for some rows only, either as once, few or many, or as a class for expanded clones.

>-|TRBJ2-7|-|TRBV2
CASSGGAYEQYF
TGTGCCAGCAGCGGAGGGGCCTACGAGCAGTACTTC
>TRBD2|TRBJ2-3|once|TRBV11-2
CASSFLAGGVRDTQYF
TGTGCCAGCAGCTTCTTAGCGGGGGGAGTAAGAGATACGCAGTATTTT
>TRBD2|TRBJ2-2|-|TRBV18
CASSLQRDHTGELFF
TGTGCCAGCTCACTGCAGCGGGACCACACCGGGGAGCTGTTTTTT
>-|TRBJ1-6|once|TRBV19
CASSTSGGHYNSPLHF
TGTGCCAGTAGTACCTCGGGGGGCCATTATAATTCACCCCTCCACTTT
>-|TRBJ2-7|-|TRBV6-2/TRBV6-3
CASSRSSYEQYF
TGTGCCAGCAGCAGGAGCTCCTACGAGCAGTACTTC
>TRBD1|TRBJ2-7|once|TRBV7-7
CASSLDRGYEQYF
TGTGCCAGCAGTCTGGACAGGGGATACGAGCAGTACTTC
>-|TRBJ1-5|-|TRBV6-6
CASSYFTGSNQPQHF
TGTGCCAGCAGTTACTTCACAGGTAGCAATCAGCCCCAGCATTTT
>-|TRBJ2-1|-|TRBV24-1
CASENSYNEQFF
TGTGCCTCAGAAAACTCCTACAATGAGCAGTTCTTC
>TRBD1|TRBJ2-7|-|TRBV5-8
CASSLRTGGYEQYF
TGTGCCAGCAGCCTGCGGACAGGGGGCTACGAGCAGTACTTC
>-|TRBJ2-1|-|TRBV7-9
CASSLGSSVSSYNEQFF
TGTGCCAGCAGCTTAGGGTCGAGCGTGAGCTCCTACAATGAGCAGTTCTTC
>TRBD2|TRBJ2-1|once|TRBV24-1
CATSAGTPSYNEQFF
TGTGCCACCTCAGCGGGGACCCCCTCCTACAATGAGCAGTTCTTC
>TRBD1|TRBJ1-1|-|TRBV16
CASSQTGQMNTEAFF
TGTGCCAGCAGCCAAACGGGACAGATGAACACTGAAGCTTTCTTT
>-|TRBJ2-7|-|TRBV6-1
CASSEEKDINSYEQYF
TGTGCCAGCAGTGAAGAGAAGGACATAAACTCCTACGAGCAGTACTTC
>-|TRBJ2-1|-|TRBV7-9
CASSLVDRIDEQFF
TGTGCCAGCAGCTTAGTCGACAGAATAGATGAGCAGTTCTTC
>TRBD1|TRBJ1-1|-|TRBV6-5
CASSYSTGGGTEAFF
TGTGCCAGCAGTTACTCGACAGGGGGCGGCACTGAAGCTTTCTTT
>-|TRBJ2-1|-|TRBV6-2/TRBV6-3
CASSYLGGRFEQFF
TGTGCCAGCAGTTACTTGGGGGGGCGGTTTGAGCAGTTCTTC
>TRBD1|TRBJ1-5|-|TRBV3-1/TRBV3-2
CASSHMGTGPQHF
TGTGCCAGCAGCCATATGGGGACAGGGCCCCAGCATTTT
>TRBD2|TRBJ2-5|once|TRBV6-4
CASSDSGTKETQYF
TGTGCCAGCAGTGACTCCGGGACTAAAGAGACCCAGTACTTC
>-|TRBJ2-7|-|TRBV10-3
CAISEREANYEQYF
TGTGCCATCAGTGAAAGGGAGGCCAACTACGAGCAGTACTTC
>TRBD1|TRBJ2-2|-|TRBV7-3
CASSEQGQGGGELFF
TGTGCCAGCAGCGAACAGGGACAGGGCGGCGGGGAGCTGTTTTTT
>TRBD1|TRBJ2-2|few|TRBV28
CASMRQGSNTGELFF
TGTGCCAGCATGAGACAGGGCAGCAACACCGGGGAGCTGTTTTTT
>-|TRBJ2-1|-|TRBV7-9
CASSSQNEQFF
TGTGCCAGCAGCTCCCAGAATGAGCAGTTCTTC
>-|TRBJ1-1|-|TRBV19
CASSILSAARNTEAFF
TGTGCCAGTAGTATTCTTTCGGCGGCCCGGAACACTGAAGCTTTCTTT
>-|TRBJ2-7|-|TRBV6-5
CASRTSGTYEQYF
TGTGCCAGCAGGACCTCAGGCACCTACGAGCAGTACTTC
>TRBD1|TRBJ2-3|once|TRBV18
CASSPGQGPDTQYF
TGTGCCAGCTCCCCGGGACAGGGCCCAGATACGCAGTATTTT
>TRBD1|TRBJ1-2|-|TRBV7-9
CASSLAGWGQGGWLTF
TGTGCCAGCAGCTTAGCCGGATGGGGGCAGGGGGGCTGGCTCACCTTC
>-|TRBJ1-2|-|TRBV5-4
CASSLREAILNYGYTF
TGTGCCAGCAGCTTGCGAGAGGCAATTCTGAACTATGGCTACACCTTC
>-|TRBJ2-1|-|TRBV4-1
CASSQDGRGTSYNEQFF
TGCGCCAGCAGCCAAGACGGGCGCGGGACCTCCTACAATGAGCAGTTCTTC
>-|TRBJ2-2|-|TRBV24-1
CATGGGLAQATGELFF
TGTGCCACCGGGGGAGGTCTGGCCCAAGCCACCGGGGAGCTGTTTTTT
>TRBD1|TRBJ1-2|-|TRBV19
CASRWGQNYGYTF
TGTGCCAGTAGATGGGGACAGAACTATGGCTACACCTTC
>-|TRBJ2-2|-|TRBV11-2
CASSLRTVYTGELFF
TGTGCCAGCAGCTTAAGGACAGTTTACACCGGGGAGCTGTTTTTT
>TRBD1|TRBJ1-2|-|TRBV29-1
CSVAQGADYTF
TGCAGCGTTGCCCAGGGGGCGGACTACACCTTC